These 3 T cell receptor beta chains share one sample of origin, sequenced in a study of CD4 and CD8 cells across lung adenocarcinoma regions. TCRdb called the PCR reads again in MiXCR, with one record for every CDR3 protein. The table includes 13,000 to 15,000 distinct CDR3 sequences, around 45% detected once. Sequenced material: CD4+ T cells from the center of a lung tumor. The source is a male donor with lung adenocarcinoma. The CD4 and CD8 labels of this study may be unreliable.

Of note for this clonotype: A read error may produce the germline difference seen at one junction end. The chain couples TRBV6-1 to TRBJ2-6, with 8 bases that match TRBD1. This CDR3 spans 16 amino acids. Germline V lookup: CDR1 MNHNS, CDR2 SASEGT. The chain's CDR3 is CASSEQGAPGSNVQYF. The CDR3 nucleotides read TGTGCCAGCAGTGAACAGGGGGCTCCCGGCTCCAACGTCCAGTACTTT.

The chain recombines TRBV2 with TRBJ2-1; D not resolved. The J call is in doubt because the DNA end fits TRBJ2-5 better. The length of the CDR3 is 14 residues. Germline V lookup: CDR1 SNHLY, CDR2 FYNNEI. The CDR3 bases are TGTGCCAGCAGTGAAACGGCAGTCCAAGAGACCCAGTACTTC. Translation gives CASSETAVQETQYF.

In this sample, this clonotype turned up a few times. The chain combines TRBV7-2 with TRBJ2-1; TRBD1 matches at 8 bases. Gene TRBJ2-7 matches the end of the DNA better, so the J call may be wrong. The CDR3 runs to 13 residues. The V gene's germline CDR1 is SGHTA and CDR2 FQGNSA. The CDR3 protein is CASSYGQGGEQYF. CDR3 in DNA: TGTGCCAGCAGCTACGGACAGGGCGGGGAGCAGTACTTC.